Each of the 20 T cell receptor beta chains below was sequenced from the same sample in a study of T-cell memory formation after mild COVID-19. TCRdb passed the 5' RACE reads through MiXCR, listing each CDR3 protein once. The table includes about 350,000 distinct CDR3 sequences, approximately 13% detected once. The material sequenced was PBMCs or a T cell subset sorted from them (not recorded which). These receptors were obtained from a man aged 18 to 29 who had mild COVID-19 (a few samples of this study predate the infection). Cell type and time point are not known.

The chain links TRBV2 to TRBJ2-3; D is possibly TRBD1 or TRBD2 (7 bases each). Trimming shortened V by 8 bases and J by 0 bases, and 18 bases separated the two germline ends. The CDR3 sequence is 16 residues long. Germline CDR1 SNHLY, CDR2 FYNNEI. The CDR3: CASGQGGTLSTDTQYF. The CDR3 DNA reads TGTGCCAGCGGTCAGGGGGGGACGTTAAGCACAGATACGCAGTATTTT.

This clonotype appeared a few times. This chain joins TRBV28 and TRBJ2-2; D unresolved. The V gene lost 7 bases and the J gene lost 4 bases, with 10 bases spanning the gap. Germline values: CDR1 MDHEN, CDR2 SYDVKM. This CDR3 is built from 13 residues. CDR3 nucleotide sequence: TGTGCCAGCAAAAAGGGTGGCACCGGGGAGCTGTTTTTT. This translates into CASKKGGTGELFF.

This clonotype showed up many times. This chain links TRBV10-3 with TRBJ2-7; 8 nucleotides agree with TRBD1. Germline V gene sequence: CDR1 ENHRY, CDR2 SYGVKD. This CDR3 is 17 amino acids long. Trimming cost V 0 bases and J 3 bases; bases outside gene matches: 10. CDR3 nucleotides: TGTGCCATCAGTGAGTCACCGGACAGGGTTAATTACTACGAGCAGTACGTC. Protein product: CAISESPDRVNYYEQYV.

This clonotype was recorded a few times. V gene TRBV10-3 combines with J gene TRBJ1-1; D may be TRBD1 (6 bases). This CDR3 contains 15 residues. V gave up 8 bases and J gave up 4 bases, with 20 bases separating them. CDR1 ENHRY and CDR2 SYGVKD come from the germline V gene. The chain's CDR3 is CAISGQWEGGTEAFF. The CDR3 region has the DNA TGTGCCATCTCCGGACAGTGGGAAGGGGGCACTGAAGCTTTCTTT.

This clonotype was picked up many times. DNA of the CDR3: TGTGCCAGCAGCTTAGGACAGGACCTTGAAGAGACCCAGTACTTC. Protein product: CASSLGQDLEETQYF. The J gene is TRBJ2-5, the V gene TRBV7-9, with D perhaps matching TRBD1 (6 bases). V was shortened by 1 base and J by 3 bases, with 12 bases between the two germline ends. The CDR3 has 15 amino acids. The germline V gene has CDR1 SEHNR and CDR2 FQNEAQ (reference sequence).

This clonotype was counted a few times. As DNA, the CDR3 is TGCAGTGCCAGAAACTATGGCTACACCTTC. As protein: CSARNYGYTF. The genes are TRBV20-1 and TRBJ1-2; no firm D call. CDR1 DFQATT and CDR2 SNEGSKA come from the germline V gene (reference sequence). Trimming stripped 6 bases from V and 2 bases from J, with 4 bases between. The CDR3 is 10 residues long.

V gene TRBV14 combines with J gene TRBJ2-1, with 10 bases identical to TRBD1. This CDR3 has 16 residues. V gave up 1 base and J gave up 6 bases; unmatched junction bases: 6. Germline V gene data show CDR1 as SGHDN and CDR2 as FVKESK. The CDR3 DNA sequence: TGTGCCAGCAGCCAAGGTTGGGACAGGGGAGCCAATGAGCAGTTCTTC. It specifies CASSQGWDRGANEQFF. The entire variable domain, with the rest obtained from reference TRBV14 and TRBJ2-1, is as follows: EAGVTQFPSHSVIEKGQTVTLRCDPISGHDNLYWYRRVMGKEIKFLLHFVKESKQDESGMPNNRFLAERTGGTYSTLKVQPAELEDSGVYFCASSQGWDRGANEQFFGPGTRLTVL.

This chain connects TRBV20-1 to TRBJ2-3; D unresolved. The V end was cut by 4 bases, the J end by 2 bases, with 10 bases between. The CDR3 is 13 residues long. Germline assignment: CDR1 DFQATT and CDR2 SNEGSKA (reference sequence). The CDR3 spells CSAIGQPTDTQYF. The CDR3 bases are TGCAGTGCTATCGGGCAGCCCACAGATACGCAGTATTTT.

The chain is built from TRBV4-3 and TRBJ2-3; D gene unclear. This CDR3 spans 15 amino acids. Germline-derived CDR1 and CDR2 are LGHNA and YSLEER. With 0 bases removed from V and 6 bases from J, the gap between germline ends came to 13 bases. DNA for the CDR3: TGCGCCAGCAGCCAAGATGAGAGCGTGACCGATACGCAGTATTTT. Protein product: CASSQDESVTDTQYF.

The table lists this clonotype with a few counts. The rearrangement links TRBV6-2 or TRBV6-3 to TRBJ1-1, with D perhaps TRBD1 (5 bases). The CDR3 runs 11 residues. The germline V gene encodes CDR1 MNHEY and CDR2 SVGEGT. The ends were cut back, 10 bases at V and 5 bases at J, with 11 bases in the middle. DNA for the CDR3: TGTGCCACCCTCGGGGGGACTGAAGCTTTCTTT. This gives the protein CATLGGTEAFF.

The chain recombines TRBV29-1 with TRBJ1-2; 11 bases are a match to TRBD1. This CDR3 spans 13 amino acids. The J segment lost 2 bases and the V segment lost 6 bases, leaving 2 bases of the junction unmatched. The germline V gene has CDR1 SQVTM and CDR2 ANQGSEA. The CDR3 DNA sequence: TGCAGCGTGGGACAGGGGGAAAACTATGGCTACACCTTC. Its protein is CSVGQGENYGYTF.

This clonotype was recorded a few times. The gene calls are TRBV18 and TRBJ1-1, with 9 bases identical to TRBD1. Germline V CDR1 and CDR2: KGHSH, LQKENI. Trimming at V came to 6 bases and at J to 5 bases, leaving 10 bases not matched to a gene. The CDR3 is 15 amino acids. The CDR3 nucleotides read TGTGCCAGCTCCTCGGACAGGGGAATCAGAACTGAAGCTTTCTTT. Its translation: CASSSDRGIRTEAFF.

This clonotype occurred a few times. The chain combines TRBV4-3 with TRBJ1-5; possible D gene TRBD1, 5 bases. The CDR3 covers 14 residues. CDR1 and CDR2 from the germline V gene are LGHNA and YSLEER. Trimming shortened V by 2 bases and J by 7 bases, and 12 bases separated the two germline ends. The CDR3 DNA sequence: TGCGCCAGCAGCCAAAAAAGGGGTGCACAGCCCCAGCATTTT. This translates into CASSQKRGAQPQHF.

This clonotype was recorded a few times. The chain has TRBV3-1 and TRBJ2-5, with 7 bases aligning to TRBD1. V lost 6 bases and J lost 0; bases outside the gene matches: 7. The germline CDR1 and CDR2 sequences are LGHDT and YNNKEL (reference sequence). The CDR3 is 15 amino acids. CDR3 nucleotide sequence: TGTGCCAGCAGTCCCCGACAGGGAAACCAAGAGACCCAGTACTTC. Translated, it gives CASSPRQGNQETQYF.

This clonotype occurred a few times. The gene calls are TRBV12-5 and TRBJ2-6; perhaps TRBD1 as D (6 bases). The CDR3 length is 18 residues. The germline CDR1 and CDR2 sequences are LGHNT and FRNRAP. The V end lost 2 bases, the J end lost 1 base, and 15 bases lay between the germline ends. CDR3 residues: CASGLRDTPISGANVLTF. The CDR3, as DNA: TGTGCTAGTGGTTTGCGGGACACACCAATTTCTGGGGCCAACGTCCTGACTTTC.

This clonotype occurred a few times. The genes are TRBV7-9 and TRBJ1-2; D is unclear. Germline CDR1 is SEHNR and CDR2 is FQNEAQ (reference sequence). The CDR3 runs to 12 residues. Trimming removed 1 base from V and 7 bases from J, with 7 bases in between. CDR3 sequence reads: CASSLGVGGYTF. Written as DNA, the CDR3 is TGTGCCAGCAGCTTAGGTGTAGGTGGCTACACCTTC. The complete variable domain, with remaining parts taken from reference TRBV7-9 and TRBJ1-2, reads DTGVSQNPRHKITKRGQNVTFRCDPISEHNRLYWYRQTLGQGPEFLTYFQNEAQLEKSRLLSDRFSAERPKGSFSTLEIQRTEQGDSAMYLCASSLGVGGYTFGSGTRLTVV.

This clonotype was recorded at least ten times. CDR3 residues: CASSSTAYEQYF. CDR3 nucleotide sequence: TGCGCCAGCAGCTCCACCGCCTACGAGCAGTACTTC. The gene calls are TRBV5-1 and TRBJ2-7; D is unclear. Between the trimmed V and J ends, which lost 3 bases and 2 bases, there was a span of 6 bases. CDR3 length: 12 residues. Germline assignment: CDR1 SGHRS and CDR2 YFSETQ.

The CDR3 is CASSQDRIAYNEQFF. CDR3 nucleotide sequence: TGTGCCAGCAGCCAAGATCGGATTGCCTACAATGAGCAGTTCTTC. The chain recombines TRBV3-1 with TRBJ2-1; D is unresolved. Germline V lookup: CDR1 LGHDT, CDR2 YNNKEL (reference sequence). The CDR3 sequence is 15 residues long. V was cut by 0 bases and J by 2 bases, with 8 bases left in between.

This clonotype was seen only a few times. This chain links TRBV18 with TRBJ1-1; TRBD1 matches at 10 bases. The ends lost 6 bases at V and 0 bases at J; junction bases unmatched: 4. The CDR3 length is 15 residues. Germline V gene sequence: CDR1 KGHSH, CDR2 LQKENI. The CDR3 DNA sequence: TGTGCCAGCTCCCGCGGGACAGGGGTGAACACTGAAGCTTTCTTT. As protein: CASSRGTGVNTEAFF. Supplemented by reference TRBV18 and TRBJ1-1, the full variable domain reads NAGVMQNPRHLVRRRGQEARLRCSPMKGHSHVYWYRQLPEEGLKFMVYLQKENIIDESGMPKERFSAEFPKEGPSILRIQQVVRGDSAAYFCASSRGTGVNTEAFFGQGTRLTVV.

There are many counts of this clonotype. The chain has TRBV27 and TRBJ2-3; D remains unclear. From germline, CDR1 is MNHEY and CDR2 SMNVEV (reference sequence). The CDR3 is 14 residues long. V shed 4 bases and J shed 4 bases, with 12 bases lying between them. CDR3 bases: TGTGCCAGCAGTTCCAACGCGTCACCAGATACGCAGTATTTT. Its protein is CASSSNASPDTQYF.